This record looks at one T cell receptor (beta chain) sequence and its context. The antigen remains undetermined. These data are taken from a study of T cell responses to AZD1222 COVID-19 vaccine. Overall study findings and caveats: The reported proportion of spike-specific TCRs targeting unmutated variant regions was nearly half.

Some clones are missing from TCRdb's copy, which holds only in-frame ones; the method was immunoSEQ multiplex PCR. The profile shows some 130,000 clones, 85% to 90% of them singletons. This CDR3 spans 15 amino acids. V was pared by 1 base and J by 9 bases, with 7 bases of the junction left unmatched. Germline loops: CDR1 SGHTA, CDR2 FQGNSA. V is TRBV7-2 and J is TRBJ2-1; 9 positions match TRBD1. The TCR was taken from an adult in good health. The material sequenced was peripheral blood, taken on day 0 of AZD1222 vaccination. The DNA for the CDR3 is TGTGCCAGCAGCTTAGGTGGGACAGGGCAATCTGAGCAGTTCTTC. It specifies CASSLGGTGQSEQFF.